The 10 T cell receptor beta chains presented below share a single source sample, sequenced in a study of cytomegalovirus exposure and HLA in healthy donors. The repertoire was sequenced with immunoSEQ multiplex PCR; TCRdb's copy has only in-frame clones and lacks some. The sample lists about 150,000 clones, more than 75% seen once, with approximately 3.1% in the top ten. Sequenced sample: PBMCs. The receptors originated from a man aged 18 to 29 in good health and CMV-seronegative.

The CDR3 DNA reads TGTGCCAGCAGCCAGACAGGGAGTGGCGGCTACACCTTC. As protein: CASSQTGSGGYTF. V is TRBV7-2 and J is TRBJ1-2; 7 nucleotides agree with TRBD1. The V segment lost 5 bases and the J segment 8 bases; nucleotides outside the gene matches: 8. The CDR3 has 13 amino acids. Germline loops: CDR1 SGHTA, CDR2 FQGNSA.

The chain carries TRBV11-2 and TRBJ2-7, with D perhaps TRBD1 (5 bases). Trimming took off 0 bases at V and 5 bases at J, with 14 bases between the two ends. CDR1 is SGHAT and CDR2 is FQNNGV in the germline V gene. The CDR3 length is 15 residues. The CDR3 coding sequence is TGTGCCAGCAGCTTAGATCAGGGATCGCCCCACGAGCAGTACTTC. It specifies CASSLDQGSPHEQYF.

The gene calls are TRBV11-2 and TRBJ2-7; weak D call: TRBD2 (7 bases). CDR1 is SGHAT and CDR2 is FQNNGV in the germline V gene. Deletions cut 2 bases from V and 3 bases from J, with 11 bases between. The CDR3 length is 14 residues. The CDR3 spells CASSLRGTNYEQYV. CDR3 DNA: TGTGCCAGCAGCTTAAGGGGGACTAACTACGAGCAGTACGTC.

This chain joins TRBV5-1 and TRBJ2-2, with 12 positions matching TRBD2. CDR1 and CDR2 from the germline V gene are SGHRS and YFSETQ. Losses at the gene ends were 2 bases for V and 4 bases for J; bases not matched to a gene: 6. CDR3 length equals 17 residues. As DNA, the CDR3 is TGCGCCAGCAGCTTAAGGGTACTAGCGGGAGGCACCGGGGAGCTGTTTTTT. Translated: CASSLRVLAGGTGELFF.

The V gene is TRBV7-2, the J gene TRBJ2-3, with TRBD2 identical over 13 bases. The CDR3 spans 17 residues. V dropped 5 bases and J dropped 2; count of bases not matched to a gene: 7. The germline V gene has CDR1 SGHTA and CDR2 FQGNSA. CDR3 in amino acids: CASSLGLAGVFTDTQYF. The DNA for the CDR3 is TGTGCCAGCAGCCTTGGACTAGCGGGAGTATTCACAGATACGCAGTATTTT.

V is TRBV28 and J is TRBJ2-6; possible D gene TRBD2, 5 bases. CDR1 and CDR2 from the germline V gene are MDHEN and SYDVKM. The CDR3 is 17 residues long. V was trimmed by 7 bases and J by 1 base, leaving 17 bases between them. The CDR3 DNA reads as TGTGCCAGCATAGAGGCTAGCTGGAAGTCTGGGGCCAACGTCCTGACTTTC. Amino acids: CASIEASWKSGANVLTF.

The chain is built from TRBV25-1 and TRBJ1-2, with D hard to call. The CDR3 spans 14 residues. The germline gives CDR1 MGHDK, CDR2 SYGVNS. Between the trimmed V and J ends, which lost 1 base and 3 bases, there was a span of 9 bases. For the CDR3, the DNA is TGTGCCAGCAGTGAATTCGTCTCGGACTATGGCTACACCTTC. The encoded protein is CASSEFVSDYGYTF.

This chain uses TRBV7-2 with TRBJ2-5, with TRBD2 matching 13 bases. The V gene end was trimmed by 5 bases and the J gene end by 7 bases; junction bases not matched to a gene: 13. Germline assignment: CDR1 SGHTA and CDR2 FQGNSA. There are 17 residues in the CDR3. The CDR3 is CASSPLGTSGAQGTQYF. The DNA for the CDR3 is TGTGCCAGCAGCCCCCTAGGGACTAGCGGGGCCCAGGGGACCCAGTACTTC.

This chain links TRBV7-2 with TRBJ1-1; D uncertain. Germline V CDR1 and CDR2: SGHTA, FQGNSA. V lost 5 bases, J lost 4 bases, and 17 bases lay in between. This CDR3 is 15 amino acids long. CDR3 in DNA: TGTGCCAGCAGCCCCGCTTTGCGGGGATCCACTGAAGCTTTCTTT. Its translation is CASSPALRGSTEAFF.

This chain uses TRBV5-1 with TRBJ1-3, with 7 positions matching TRBD1. Germline V gives CDR1 SGHRS, CDR2 YFSETQ. J was trimmed by 4 bases and V by 0 bases; bases with no gene match: 4. The CDR3 contains 15 residues. In DNA form, the CDR3 reads TGCGCCAGCAGCTTGGGCAGGGGGAACGGAAACACCATATATTTT. It encodes CASSLGRGNGNTIYF. The complete variable domain, with remaining parts taken from reference TRBV5-1 and TRBJ1-3, reads KAGVTQTPRYLIKTRGQQVTLSCSPISGHRSVSWYQQTPGQGLQFLFEYFSETQRNKGNFPGRFSGRQFSNSRSEMNVSTLELGDSALYLCASSLGRGNGNTIYFGEGSWLTVV.